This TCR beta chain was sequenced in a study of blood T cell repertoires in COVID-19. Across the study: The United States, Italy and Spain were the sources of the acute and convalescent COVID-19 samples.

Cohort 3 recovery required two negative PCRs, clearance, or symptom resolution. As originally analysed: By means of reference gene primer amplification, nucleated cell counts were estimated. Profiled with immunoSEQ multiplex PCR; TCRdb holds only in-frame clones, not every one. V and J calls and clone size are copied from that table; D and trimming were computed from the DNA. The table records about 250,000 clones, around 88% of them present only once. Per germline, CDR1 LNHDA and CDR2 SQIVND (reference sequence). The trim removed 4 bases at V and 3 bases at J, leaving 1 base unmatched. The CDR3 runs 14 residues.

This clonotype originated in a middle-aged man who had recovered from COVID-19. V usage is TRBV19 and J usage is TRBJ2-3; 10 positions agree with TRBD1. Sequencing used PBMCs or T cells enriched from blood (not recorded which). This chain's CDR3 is CASSRDRGTDTQYF. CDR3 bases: TGTGCCAGTAGTAGGGACAGGGGAACAGATACGCAGTATTTT.